The 14 T cell receptor beta chains below come from one sample, sequenced in a study of cytomegalovirus exposure and HLA in healthy donors. In the PCR, 60 Vbeta and 13 Jbeta primers were used. Sequenced by immunoSEQ multiplex PCR; TCRdb stores in-frame clones only, minus some. The table lists around 70,000 clones. The sequenced sample consisted of PBMCs. Receptor source: a female donor in good health and CMV-seropositive.

The chain recombines TRBV9 with TRBJ2-2; 7 nucleotides match TRBD1. Germline assignment: CDR1 SGDLS and CDR2 YYNGEE. The CDR3 consists of 15 residues. Germline trimming cut 2 bases from V and 5 bases from J; bases unmatched to any gene: 6. The CDR3 DNA is TGTGCCAGCAGCGTGGGCCCGGACAGGACCGGGGAGCTGTTTTTT. It encodes CASSVGPDRTGELFF.

The gene calls are TRBV7-6 and TRBJ2-5; 10 positions agree with TRBD2. This CDR3 comprises 16 residues. Germline-derived CDR1 and CDR2 are SGHVS and FNYEAQ. The V and J ends lost 3 bases and 4 bases, in that order; junction bases with no gene match: 8. CDR3 nucleotide sequence: TGTGCCAGCAGCTTTGCAGCGGGGGGGTGGTCAGAGACCCAGTACTTC. Translating gives CASSFAAGGWSETQYF.

The gene calls are TRBV6-7 and TRBJ1-1; D gene unclear. TRBV6-7 is reported as an ORF; its role is uncertain. The V and J ends lost 0 bases and 0 bases respectively, with 17 bases between them. This CDR3 has 18 residues. CDR3 in amino acids: CASSYSRAPQKLNTEAFF. The CDR3, as DNA: TGTGCCAGCAGTTACTCGCGGGCCCCACAGAAATTGAACACTGAAGCTTTCTTT.

CDR3 nucleotide sequence: TGTGCCAGCAGCCACGGGACTGGGCTATACGAGCAGTACTTC. It translates to CASSHGTGLYEQYF. The gene calls are TRBV7-4 and TRBJ2-7, with D tentatively TRBD2 (6 bases). The germline V gene has CDR1 SGHVT and CDR2 SQSDAQ. This CDR3 contains 14 residues. V lost 5 bases and J 4 bases, leaving 15 bases between the germline ends.

This chain connects TRBV30 to TRBJ2-1, with 11 nucleotides matching TRBD2. The J segment lost 5 bases and the V segment lost 4 bases, leaving 4 bases of the junction unmatched. Germline V gives CDR1 GTSNPN, CDR2 SVGIG (reference sequence). This CDR3 has 14 residues. The CDR3 nucleotides read TGTGCCTGGAACCTAGCGGGGGGAGACAATGAGCAGTTCTTC. Translating gives CAWNLAGGDNEQFF.

The chain links TRBV10-3 to TRBJ2-7, with TRBD2 as a possible D gene (5 bases). Germline V CDR1 and CDR2: ENHRY, SYGVKD. Deletions cut 10 bases from V and 0 bases from J, with 16 bases between. There are 14 residues in the CDR3. The CDR3 sequence is CATGPGSTSYEQYF. The CDR3 DNA reads TGTGCCACAGGCCCGGGGTCAACCTCCTACGAGCAGTACTTC.

The rearrangement links TRBV4-2 to TRBJ2-7; D is possibly TRBD2 (6 bases). Trimming removed 2 bases from V and 3 bases from J, with 11 bases in between. The CDR3 extends over 14 amino acids. Germline V CDR1 and CDR2: LGHNA, YNFKEQ. The CDR3 DNA follows: TGTGCCAGCAGCCAACCGGGGGACGTCTACGAGCAGTACTTC. It is translated as CASSQPGDVYEQYF.

This sequence joins TRBV7-2 and TRBJ1-2; D gene uncertain. CDR1 SGHTA and CDR2 FQGNSA come from the germline V gene. The CDR3 contains 9 residues. Trimming left V 4 bases short and J 8 bases short, with 2 bases between. The CDR3 DNA sequence: TGTGCCAGCAGCTCAGGCTACACCTTC. It is translated as CASSSGYTF.

The chain combines TRBV7-9 with TRBJ2-3; possibly TRBD1 for D (5 bases). The CDR3 has 16 residues. Germline CDR1 is SEHNR and CDR2 is FQNEAQ (reference sequence). The V and J ends lost 5 bases and 6 bases respectively, with 21 bases between them. The CDR3, as DNA: TGTGCCAGCAGCCCTGAACTGGGGCGAATGGGGGATACGCAGTATTTT. Protein sequence: CASSPELGRMGDTQYF.

This rearrangement joins TRBV29-1 to TRBJ1-3, with no clear D. CDR3 size: 13 residues. The V gene's germline CDR1 is SQVTM and CDR2 ANQGSEA. V shed 7 bases and J shed 0 bases, with 10 bases lying between them. This chain's CDR3 is CSARTDSGNTIYF. CDR3 DNA sequence: TGCAGCGCCAGGACTGACTCTGGAAACACCATATATTTT.

The V gene is TRBV5-6, the J gene TRBJ1-1, with D possibly TRBD1 on 5 matching bases. The CDR3 is 16 residues long. CDR1 and CDR2 (germline): SGHDT, YYEEEE. Between the trimmed V and J ends, which lost 1 base and 1 base, there was a span of 14 bases. The CDR3 nucleotides are TGTGCCAGCAGCTTGCCAGGGTATCGTGGGAACACTGAAGCTTTCTTT. Its translation is CASSLPGYRGNTEAFF.

V gene TRBV30 combines with J gene TRBJ2-7; 9 bases are a match to TRBD2. Germline CDR1 reads GTSNPN; CDR2 reads SVGIG (reference sequence). Trimming removed 4 bases from V and 5 bases from J; junction bases left unmatched: 12. CDR3 length: 15 amino acids. CDR3 sequence reads: CAWTSGAGGMNEQYF. The CDR3 region has the DNA TGTGCCTGGACCAGTGGGGCGGGGGGGATGAACGAGCAGTACTTC.

V is TRBV6-1 and J is TRBJ2-6; D is perhaps TRBD1 (6 bases). This CDR3 has 16 amino acids. Germline-derived CDR1 and CDR2 are MNHNS and SASEGT. V was trimmed by 3 bases and J by 2 bases, leaving 11 bases between them. The CDR3 here is CASSEGRGPGANVLTF. In DNA, the CDR3 is TGTGCCAGCAGTGAGGGCAGGGGCCCTGGGGCCAACGTCCTGACTTTC.

V and J are TRBV18 and TRBJ1-1; TRBD1 matches at 7 bases. The CDR3 has 17 residues. The V and J ends lost 3 bases and 1 base, in that order; junction bases with no gene match: 11. Per germline, CDR1 KGHSH and CDR2 LQKENI. CDR3 sequence (DNA): TGTGCCAGCTCACCTACCAGGGGGAGGTTCGAGAACACTGAAGCTTTCTTT. This gives the protein CASSPTRGRFENTEAFF.